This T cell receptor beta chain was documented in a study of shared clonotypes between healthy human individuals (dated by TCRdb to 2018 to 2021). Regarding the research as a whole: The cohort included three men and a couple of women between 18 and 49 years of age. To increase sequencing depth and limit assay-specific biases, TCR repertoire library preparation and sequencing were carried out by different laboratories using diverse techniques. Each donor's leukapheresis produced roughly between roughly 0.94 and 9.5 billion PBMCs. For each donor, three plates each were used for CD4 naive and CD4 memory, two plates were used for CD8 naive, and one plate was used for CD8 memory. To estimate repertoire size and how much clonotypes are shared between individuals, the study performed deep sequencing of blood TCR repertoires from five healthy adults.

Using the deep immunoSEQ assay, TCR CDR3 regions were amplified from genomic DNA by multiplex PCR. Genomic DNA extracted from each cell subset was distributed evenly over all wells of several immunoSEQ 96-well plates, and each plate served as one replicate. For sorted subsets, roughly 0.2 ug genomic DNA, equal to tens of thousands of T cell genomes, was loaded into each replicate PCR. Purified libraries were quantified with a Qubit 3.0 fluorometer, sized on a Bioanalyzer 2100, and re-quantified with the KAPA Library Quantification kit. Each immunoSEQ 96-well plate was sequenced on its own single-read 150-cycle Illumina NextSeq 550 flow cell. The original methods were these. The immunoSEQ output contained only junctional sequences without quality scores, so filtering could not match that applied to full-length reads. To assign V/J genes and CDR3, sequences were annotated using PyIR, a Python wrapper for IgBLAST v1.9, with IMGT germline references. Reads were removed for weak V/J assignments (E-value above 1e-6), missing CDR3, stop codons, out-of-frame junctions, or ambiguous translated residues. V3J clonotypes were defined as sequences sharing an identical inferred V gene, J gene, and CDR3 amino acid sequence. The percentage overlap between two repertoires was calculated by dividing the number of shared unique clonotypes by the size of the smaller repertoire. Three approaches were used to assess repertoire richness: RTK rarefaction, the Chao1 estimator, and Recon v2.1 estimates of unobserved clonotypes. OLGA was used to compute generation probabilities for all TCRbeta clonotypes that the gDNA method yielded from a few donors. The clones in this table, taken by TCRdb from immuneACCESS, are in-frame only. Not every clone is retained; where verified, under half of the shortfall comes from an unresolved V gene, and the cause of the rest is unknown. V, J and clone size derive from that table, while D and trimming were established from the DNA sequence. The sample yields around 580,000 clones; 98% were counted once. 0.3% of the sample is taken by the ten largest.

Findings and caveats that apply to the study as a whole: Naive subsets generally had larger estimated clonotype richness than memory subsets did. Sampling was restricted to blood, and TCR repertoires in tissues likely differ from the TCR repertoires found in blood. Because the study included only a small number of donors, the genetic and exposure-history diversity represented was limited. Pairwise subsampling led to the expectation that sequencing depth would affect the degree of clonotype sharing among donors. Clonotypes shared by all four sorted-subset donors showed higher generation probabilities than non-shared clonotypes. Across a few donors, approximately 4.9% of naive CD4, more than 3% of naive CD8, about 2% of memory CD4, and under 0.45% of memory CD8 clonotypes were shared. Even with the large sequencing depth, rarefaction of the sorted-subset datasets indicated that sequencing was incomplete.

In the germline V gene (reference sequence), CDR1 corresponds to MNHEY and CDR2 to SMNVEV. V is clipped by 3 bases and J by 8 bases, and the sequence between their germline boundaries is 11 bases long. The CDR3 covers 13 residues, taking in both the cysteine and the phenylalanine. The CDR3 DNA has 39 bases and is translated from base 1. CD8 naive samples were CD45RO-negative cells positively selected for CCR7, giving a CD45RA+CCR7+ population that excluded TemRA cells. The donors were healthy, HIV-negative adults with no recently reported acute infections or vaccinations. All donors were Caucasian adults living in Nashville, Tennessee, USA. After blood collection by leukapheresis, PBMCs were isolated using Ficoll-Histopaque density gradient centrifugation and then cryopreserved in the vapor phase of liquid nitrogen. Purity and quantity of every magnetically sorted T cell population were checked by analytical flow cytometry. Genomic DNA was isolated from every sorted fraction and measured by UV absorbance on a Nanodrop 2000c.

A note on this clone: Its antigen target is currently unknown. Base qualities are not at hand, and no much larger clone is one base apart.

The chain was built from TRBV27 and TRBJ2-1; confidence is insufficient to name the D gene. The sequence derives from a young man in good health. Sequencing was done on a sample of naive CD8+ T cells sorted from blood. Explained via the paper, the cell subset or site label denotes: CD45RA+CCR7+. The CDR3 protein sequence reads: CASSFLTQHEQFF. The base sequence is TGTGCCAGCAGTTTCCTAACCCAGCATGAGCAGTTCTTC.